This paragraph covers one T cell receptor beta chain sequence. The antigen this receptor binds is unknown. Within one base of it there is no much larger clone, and no base qualities were kept. The CDR3, cysteine through phenylalanine, is 15 amino acids long. This entry keeps only the CDR3 DNA: 45 bases, framed from base 1. The V end gives up 2 bases and the J end 7 bases, leaving 7 bases in the junction not matched to a gene. Sequences SGHTA (CDR1) and FQGNSA (CDR2) are obtained from the germline V gene. TCRbeta CDR3 regions were amplified from genomic DNA using the immunoSEQ Assay, a bias-controlled multiplex PCR. The authors' analysis ran thus. Within the assay, amplification of reference gene primers was used to estimate how many nucleated cells each sample contained. To quantify the absolute abundance of each unique TCRbeta CDR3 rearrangement, sequence reads were collapsed and filtered. Productive Simpson clonality was computed per sample as the square root of Simpson's diversity index over productive rearrangements. In TCRdb, the immuneACCESS table is reduced to in-frame sequences with V and J assigned. These tables do not hold every clone; where another copy was compared, an unresolved V gene accounts for under half, and the others remain unexplained. The V and J calls and clone size come from that table; D and trimming were worked out from the DNA. In this sample the table shows 70,000 to 75,000 clones, 90% of which occur a single time. The ten largest clones capture over 4% of the sample.

This sample is drawn from a study of blood T cell repertoires in COVID-19 (dated by TCRdb to 2018 to 2021). Context from the whole study: Samples covering the acute and convalescent phases of COVID-19 were provided by collaborators in the United States, Italy and Spain. The prospective study material was composed of cDNA or gDNA derived from T cells, B-cell-depleted T cells, or PBMCs. Subjects who had been exposed to COVID-19, were actively infected with it, or had recovered from it provided the deeply sampled blood TCRbeta repertoires that made up the dataset. A freely available public database, intended as a resource for researchers studying the immune response to SARS-CoV-2, is where the repertoires were released. The samples were drawn from two sources: the first 160 participants of the ongoing ImmuneRACE study, and 950 to 1,500 subjects contributed by 6 global collaborators. The sample metadata nearly always contained a de-identified subject ID, COVID-19 status, age in years and sex. Where HLA class I and class II types were available, the types were taken from metadata supplied by the sample provider, not from assay-based typing. What the authors observed across the whole study: The amount of clinical and demographic metadata varied by source and participant and was provided uncurated.

The collaborating institutions used their own protocols to collect whole blood in K2EDTA tubes. For TCRbeta analysis, collaborators shipped samples as frozen whole blood, isolated PBMCs, or DNA extracted from either of those sample types. Sequencing input: peripheral blood. This TCR came from a woman aged 18-29 years with acute or convalescent COVID-19. The chain links TRBV7-2 with TRBJ1-4; 7 bases in between match TRBD1. The encoded CDR3 is CASSLTTGRSEKLFF. The sequenced DNA: TGTGCCAGCAGCTTAACGACAGGGAGGAGTGAAAAACTGTTTTTT.